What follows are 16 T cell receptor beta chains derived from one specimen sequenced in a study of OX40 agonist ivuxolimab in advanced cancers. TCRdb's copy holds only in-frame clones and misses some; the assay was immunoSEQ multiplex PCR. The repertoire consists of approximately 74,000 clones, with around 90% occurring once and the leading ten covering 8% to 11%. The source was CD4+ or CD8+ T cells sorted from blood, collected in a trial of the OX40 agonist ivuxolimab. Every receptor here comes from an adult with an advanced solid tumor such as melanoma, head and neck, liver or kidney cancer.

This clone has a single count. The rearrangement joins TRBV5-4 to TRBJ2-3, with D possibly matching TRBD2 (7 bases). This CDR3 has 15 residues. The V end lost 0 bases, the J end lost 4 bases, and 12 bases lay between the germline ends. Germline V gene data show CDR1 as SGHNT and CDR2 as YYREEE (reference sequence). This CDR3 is CASSLGGGYADTQYF. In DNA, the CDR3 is TGTGCCAGCAGCTTGGGCGGGGGCTACGCAGATACGCAGTATTTT.

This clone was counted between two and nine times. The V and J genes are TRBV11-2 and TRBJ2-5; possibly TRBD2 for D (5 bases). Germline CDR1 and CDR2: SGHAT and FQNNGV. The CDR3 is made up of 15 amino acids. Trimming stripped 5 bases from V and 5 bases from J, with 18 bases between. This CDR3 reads CASSQRGPGEETQYF. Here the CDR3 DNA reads TGTGCCAGCAGCCAGAGAGGTCCTGGGGAGGAGACCCAGTACTTC.

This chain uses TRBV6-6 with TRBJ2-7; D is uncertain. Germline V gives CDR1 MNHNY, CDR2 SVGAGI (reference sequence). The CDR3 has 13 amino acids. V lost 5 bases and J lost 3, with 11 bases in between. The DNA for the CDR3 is TGTGCCAGCAGTCCCCTCCCCATCTACGAGCAGTACTTC. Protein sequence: CASSPLPIYEQYF.

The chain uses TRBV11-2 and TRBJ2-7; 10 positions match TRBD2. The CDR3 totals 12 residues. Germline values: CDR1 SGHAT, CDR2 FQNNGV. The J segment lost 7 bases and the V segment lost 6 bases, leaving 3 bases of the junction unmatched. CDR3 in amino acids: CASRRLAGEQYF. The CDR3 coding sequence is TGTGCCAGCAGACGACTAGCGGGTGAGCAGTACTTC.

CDR3 region: CASTGGYEQYF. The CDR3 DNA sequence: TGTGCCAGCACGGGAGGCTACGAGCAGTACTTC. The chain recombines TRBV6-6 with TRBJ2-7; TRBD2 agrees at 7 bases. This CDR3 region has 11 residues. Looked up from germline, CDR1 is MNHNY and CDR2 is SVGAGI (reference sequence). V was pared by 7 bases and J by 3 bases, with 0 bases of the junction left unmatched.

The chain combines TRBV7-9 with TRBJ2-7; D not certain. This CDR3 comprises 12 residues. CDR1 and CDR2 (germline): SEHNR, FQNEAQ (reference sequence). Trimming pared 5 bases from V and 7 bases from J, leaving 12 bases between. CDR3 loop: CASSPPFGEQYF. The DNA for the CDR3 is TGTGCCAGCAGCCCACCTTTCGGGGAGCAGTACTTC.

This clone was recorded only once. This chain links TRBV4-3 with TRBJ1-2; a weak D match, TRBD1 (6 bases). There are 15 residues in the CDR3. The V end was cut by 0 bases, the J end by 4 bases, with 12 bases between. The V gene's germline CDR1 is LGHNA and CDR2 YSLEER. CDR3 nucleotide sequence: TGCGCCAGCAGCCAAGAGATAGGGGGTGGCTATGGCTACACCTTC. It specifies CASSQEIGGGYGYTF.

The CDR3 DNA reads TGTGCCTGGGGTCCAGGGGGGGGTCAAGAGACCCAGTACTTC. This codes for CAWGPGGGQETQYF. The chain carries TRBV30 and TRBJ2-5, with D possibly being TRBD1 or TRBD2 (7 bases each). CDR1 and CDR2 (germline): GTSNPN, SVGIG (reference sequence). Trimming removed 5 bases from V and 2 bases from J, with 15 bases in between. The CDR3 has 14 residues.

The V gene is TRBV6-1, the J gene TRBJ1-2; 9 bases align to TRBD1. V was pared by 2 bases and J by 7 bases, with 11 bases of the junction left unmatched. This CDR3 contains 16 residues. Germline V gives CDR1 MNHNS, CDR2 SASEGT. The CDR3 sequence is CASSEMRDRETVGYTF. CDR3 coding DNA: TGTGCCAGCAGTGAAATGCGGGACAGGGAAACCGTTGGCTACACCTTC.

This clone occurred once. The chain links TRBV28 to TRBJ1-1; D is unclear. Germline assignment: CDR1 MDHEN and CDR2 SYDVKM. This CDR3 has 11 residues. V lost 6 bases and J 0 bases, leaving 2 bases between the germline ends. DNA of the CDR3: TGTGCCAGCAGGCTGAACACTGAAGCTTTCTTT. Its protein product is CASRLNTEAFF.

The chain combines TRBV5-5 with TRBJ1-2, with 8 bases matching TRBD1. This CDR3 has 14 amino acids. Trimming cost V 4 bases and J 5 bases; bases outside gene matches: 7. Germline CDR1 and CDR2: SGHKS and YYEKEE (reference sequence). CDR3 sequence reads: CASSRDQGAYGYTF. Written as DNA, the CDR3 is TGTGCCAGCAGCCGCGATCAGGGGGCTTATGGCTACACCTTC.

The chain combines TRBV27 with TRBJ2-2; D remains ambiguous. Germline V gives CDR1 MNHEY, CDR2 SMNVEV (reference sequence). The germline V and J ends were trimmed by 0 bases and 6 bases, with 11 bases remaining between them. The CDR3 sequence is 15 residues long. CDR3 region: CASSLSIRVAGELFF. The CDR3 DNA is TGTGCCAGCAGTTTATCCATAAGGGTTGCCGGGGAGCTGTTTTTT.

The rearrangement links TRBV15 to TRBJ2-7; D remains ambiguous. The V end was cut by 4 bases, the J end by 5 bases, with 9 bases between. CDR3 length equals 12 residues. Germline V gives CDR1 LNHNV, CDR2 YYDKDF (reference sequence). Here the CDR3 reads CATSNMRDEQYF. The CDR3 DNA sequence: TGTGCCACCAGCAATATGCGTGACGAGCAGTACTTC.

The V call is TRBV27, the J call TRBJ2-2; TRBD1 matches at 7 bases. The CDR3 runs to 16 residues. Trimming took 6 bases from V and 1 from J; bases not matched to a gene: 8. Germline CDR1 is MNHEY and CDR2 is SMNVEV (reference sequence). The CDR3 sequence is CASRPPGQKNTGELFF. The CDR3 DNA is TGTGCCAGCAGACCTCCGGGACAGAAGAACACCGGGGAGCTGTTTTTT.

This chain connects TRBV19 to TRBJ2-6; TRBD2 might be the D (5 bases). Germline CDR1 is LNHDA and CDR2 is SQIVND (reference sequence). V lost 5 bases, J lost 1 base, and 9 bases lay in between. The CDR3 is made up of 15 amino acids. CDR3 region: CASSRGSSGANVLTF. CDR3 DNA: TGTGCCAGTAGTCGAGGGTCTTCTGGGGCCAACGTCCTGACTTTC.

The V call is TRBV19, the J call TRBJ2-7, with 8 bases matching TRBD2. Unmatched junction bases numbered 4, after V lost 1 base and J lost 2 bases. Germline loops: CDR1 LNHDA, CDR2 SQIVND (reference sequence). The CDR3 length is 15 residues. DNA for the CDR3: TGTGCCAGTAGTATAGGAGCGGGGGTCACCTACGAGCAGTACTTC. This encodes CASSIGAGVTYEQYF.